The rows below give T cell receptor beta chains drawn from one sample of a study of prognosis after radiotherapy for stage I lung cancer. TCRdb itself ran the multiplex PCR reads through MiXCR, one entry per CDR3 protein. The sample yields around 16,000 distinct CDR3 sequences, under 55% seen once. The source material was PBMCs, sampled before or after stereotactic body radiation therapy (not recorded which). The origin of the receptors is a donor over 45 with non-small cell lung cancer. Both conserved end residues are part of each CDR3. The order of the fields is CDR3 length, V gene, J gene, CDR3 protein.

cdr3_length: 16; v_call: TRBV7-3; j_call: TRBJ2-1; cdr3_aa: CASSPTLAVSYNEQFF
cdr3_length: 13; v_call: TRBV20-1; j_call: TRBJ2-3; cdr3_aa: CSETEFGKDTQYF
cdr3_length: 13; v_call: TRBV11-3; j_call: TRBJ1-3; cdr3_aa: CASSLGTGNTIYF
cdr3_length: 18; v_call: TRBV5-1; j_call: TRBJ2-1; cdr3_aa: CASSWPGATTSSYNEQFF
cdr3_length: 16; v_call: TRBV30; j_call: TRBJ1-5; cdr3_aa: CAWSVRSAYSNQPQHF
cdr3_length: 15; v_call: TRBV6-1; j_call: TRBJ2-7; cdr3_aa: CASRILATSSYYQYF
cdr3_length: 17; v_call: TRBV28; j_call: TRBJ2-5; cdr3_aa: CASSRPSGARFRETQYF
cdr3_length: 15; v_call: TRBV6-2/TRBV6-3; j_call: TRBJ2-3; cdr3_aa: CASSYGQGALDTQYF
cdr3_length: 13; v_call: TRBV30; j_call: TRBJ1-5; cdr3_aa: CAWSPGLDQPQHF
cdr3_length: 18; v_call: TRBV11-3; j_call: TRBJ2-5; cdr3_aa: CASSPPVSGGSMGETQYF
cdr3_length: 14; v_call: TRBV6-1; j_call: TRBJ1-5; cdr3_aa: CASSEGAGGQPQHF
cdr3_length: 13; v_call: TRBV28; j_call: TRBJ1-5; cdr3_aa: CASHKQGDQPQHF
cdr3_length: 14; v_call: TRBV10-3; j_call: TRBJ1-1; cdr3_aa: CAISAGQANTEAFF
cdr3_length: 14; v_call: TRBV6-1; j_call: TRBJ1-6; cdr3_aa: CASSAEQGLGPLHF
cdr3_length: 14; v_call: TRBV15; j_call: TRBJ1-2; cdr3_aa: CATSRDTRNYGYTF
cdr3_length: 13; v_call: TRBV2; j_call: TRBJ2-7; cdr3_aa: CASSEAQGIEQYF
cdr3_length: 13; v_call: TRBV14; j_call: TRBJ1-2; cdr3_aa: CASSQAPVYGYTF
cdr3_length: 14; v_call: TRBV28; j_call: TRBJ2-7; cdr3_aa: CASSLSGSSYEQYF
cdr3_length: 17; v_call: TRBV4-1; j_call: TRBJ1-3; cdr3_aa: CASSQDRSTGSGNTIYF
cdr3_length: 14; v_call: TRBV2; j_call: TRBJ1-5; cdr3_aa: CASSEDGTNQPQHF
cdr3_length: 15; v_call: TRBV7-3; j_call: TRBJ2-1; cdr3_aa: CASSPRDEAYNEQFF
cdr3_length: 12; v_call: TRBV19; j_call: TRBJ1-1; cdr3_aa: CASGELTTGAFF
cdr3_length: 15; v_call: TRBV5-1; j_call: TRBJ1-2; cdr3_aa: CASSSQGDRGYGYTF
cdr3_length: 13; v_call: TRBV6-1; j_call: TRBJ1-1; cdr3_aa: CASKDTGGTEAFF
cdr3_length: 13; v_call: TRBV3-1; j_call: TRBJ2-1; cdr3_aa: CASSASGDNEQFF
cdr3_length: 15; v_call: TRBV7-3; j_call: TRBJ2-6; cdr3_aa: CASSPGGGGANVLTF
cdr3_length: 12; v_call: TRBV19; j_call: TRBJ1-1; cdr3_aa: CASRTLNTEAFF
cdr3_length: 13; v_call: TRBV19; j_call: TRBJ1-3; cdr3_aa: CASRLTGGNTIYF
cdr3_length: 14; v_call: TRBV19; j_call: TRBJ2-3; cdr3_aa: CASSSRTSPGSQYF
cdr3_length: 11; v_call: TRBV2; j_call: TRBJ1-1; cdr3_aa: CASSSLFEAFF
cdr3_length: 15; v_call: TRBV11-2; j_call: TRBJ1-2; cdr3_aa: CASSPWDGGRRGYTF
cdr3_length: 14; v_call: TRBV4-1; j_call: TRBJ1-2; cdr3_aa: CAGSPQTGYYGYTF
cdr3_length: 15; v_call: TRBV4-2; j_call: TRBJ2-5; cdr3_aa: CASSRIEREEETQYF